A selection of T cell receptor beta chains follows, all from one sample in a study of neurological immune-mediated disorders. TCRdb reanalysed the 5' RACE reads using MiXCR and keeps one entry per CDR3 protein. The top ten hold roughly 5% of the sample, which has under 85,000 distinct CDR3 sequences, around 5% seen once. Material: PBMCs. All receptors derive from a human donor with multiple sclerosis. The donor label of this sample is uncertain. CDR3s include the opening cysteine and the closing phenylalanine or tryptophan. The D gene is left open where the match is weak. Rows may omit the clone size; those that give it use once, few, many or a size class.

d_call	clone_size	j_call	v_call	cdr3_nt	cdr3_aa
NA	many	TRBJ1-5	TRBV10-3	TGTGCCATCAGTGACCAGGCTAATAGCAATCAGCCCCAGCATTTT	CAISDQANSNQPQHF
TRBD2	many	TRBJ2-1	TRBV20-1	TGCAGTGCTGAACCTTTTACCGGGAGGTACAATGAGCAGTTCTTC	CSAEPFTGRYNEQFF
NA	many	TRBJ2-7	TRBV10-3	TGTGCCATCAGTGCCGGGTCTGGGACCTACGAGCAGTACTTC	CAISAGSGTYEQYF
TRBD1	many	TRBJ2-7	TRBV9	TGTGCCGGACCGAGGGACAGCCACGCCTACGAGCAGTACTTC	CAGPRDSHAYEQYF
NA	many	TRBJ1-2	TRBV6-6	TGTGCCAGCAGCAGAGACTATGGCTACACCTTC	CASSRDYGYTF
NA	many	TRBJ2-3	TRBV4-2	TGTGCCAGCAGCCAACGACCCGGGGGAACACAAGGAGATACGCAGTATTTT	CASSQRPGGTQGDTQYF
NA	many	TRBJ1-6	TRBV20-1	TGCAGTGCTAGCGGGTCCTACCGAAATTCACCCCTCCACTTT	CSASGSYRNSPLHF
TRBD2	many	TRBJ2-3	TRBV7-2	TGTGCCAGCAGCTCCTTTAGCGGGGGGGCCATTGATACGCAGTATTTT	CASSSFSGGAIDTQYF
NA	many	TRBJ1-5	TRBV20-1	TGCAGTGCTAGAGGAAGATCCAATCAGCCCCAGCATTTT	CSARGRSNQPQHF
NA	few	TRBJ1-2	TRBV7-9	TGTGCCAGCAGCTTACAGTCGGGAGGGACCGAACTAAACTTC	CASSLQSGGTELNF
TRBD1	many	TRBJ2-1	TRBV7-2	TGTGCCAGCAGCTTAGACAGGGGGAACAATGAGCAGTTCTTC	CASSLDRGNNEQFF
NA	many	TRBJ2-2	TRBV15	TGTGCCACCAGCAGAGATAAGTGGGGTCAGGGAAGCGGGGAGCTGTTTTTT	CATSRDKWGQGSGELFF
TRBD1	many	TRBJ1-1	TRBV7-2	TGTGCCAGCAGCTTAGACAGGGGAGGAGGGAACACTGAAGCTTTCTTT	CASSLDRGGGNTEAFF
NA	many	TRBJ2-1	TRBV20-1	TGCAGTGCTAGGGGTCGACGGGAGGAGCAGTTCTTC	CSARGRREEQFF
NA	NA	TRBJ2-3	TRBV5-1	TGCGCCAGCAGCTTGGCCGGGGGCTCAGCGCCCCATTTT	CASSLAGGSAPHF
NA	many	TRBJ2-7	TRBV5-6	TGTGCCAGCAGCTTGCGGGCAGGGAATGAGCAGTACTTC	CASSLRAGNEQYF
NA	many	TRBJ2-7	TRBV4-1	TGCGCCAGCAGCCGCCCGAGGGGGGTTCAGTCCTACGAGCAGTACTTC	CASSRPRGVQSYEQYF
NA	NA	TRBJ1-1	TRBV3-1	TGTGCCAGCACCCAGGGTCCGGGCACTGAAGCTTTCTTT	CASTQGPGTEAFF